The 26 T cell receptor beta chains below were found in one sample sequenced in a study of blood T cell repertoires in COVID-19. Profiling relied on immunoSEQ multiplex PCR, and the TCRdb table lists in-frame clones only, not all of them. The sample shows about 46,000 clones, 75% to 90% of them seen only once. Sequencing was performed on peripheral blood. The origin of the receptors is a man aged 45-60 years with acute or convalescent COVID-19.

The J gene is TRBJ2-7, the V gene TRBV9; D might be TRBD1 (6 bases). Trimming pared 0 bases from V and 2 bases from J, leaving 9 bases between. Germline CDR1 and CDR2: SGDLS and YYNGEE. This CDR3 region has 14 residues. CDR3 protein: CASSVGGGPYEQYF. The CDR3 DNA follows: TGTGCCAGCAGCGTAGGAGGGGGACCCTACGAGCAGTACTTC. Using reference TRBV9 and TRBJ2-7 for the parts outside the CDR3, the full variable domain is DSGVTQTPKHLITATGQRVTLRCSPRSGDLSVYWYQQSLDQGLQFLIQYYNGEERAKGNILERFSAQQFPDLHSELNLSSLELGDSALYFCASSVGGGPYEQYFGPGTRLTVT.

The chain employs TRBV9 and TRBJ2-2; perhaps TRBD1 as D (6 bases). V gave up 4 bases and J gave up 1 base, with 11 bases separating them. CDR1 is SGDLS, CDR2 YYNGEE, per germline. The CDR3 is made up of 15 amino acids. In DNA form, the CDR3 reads TGTGCCAGCAGCCCTCGGACAGTGAACACCGGGGAGCTGTTTTTT. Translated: CASSPRTVNTGELFF.

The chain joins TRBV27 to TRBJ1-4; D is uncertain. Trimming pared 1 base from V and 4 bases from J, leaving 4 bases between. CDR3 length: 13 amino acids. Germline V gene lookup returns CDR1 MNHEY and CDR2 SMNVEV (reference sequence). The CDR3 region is CASSLYYNEKLFF. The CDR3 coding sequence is TGTGCCAGCAGTTTATACTATAATGAAAAACTGTTTTTT.

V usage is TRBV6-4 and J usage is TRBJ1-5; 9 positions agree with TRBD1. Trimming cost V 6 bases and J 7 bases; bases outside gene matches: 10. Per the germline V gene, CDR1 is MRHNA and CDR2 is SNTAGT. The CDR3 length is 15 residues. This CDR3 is CASSGRTGVWQPQHF. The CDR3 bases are TGTGCCAGCAGCGGGCGGACAGGGGTTTGGCAGCCCCAGCATTTT.

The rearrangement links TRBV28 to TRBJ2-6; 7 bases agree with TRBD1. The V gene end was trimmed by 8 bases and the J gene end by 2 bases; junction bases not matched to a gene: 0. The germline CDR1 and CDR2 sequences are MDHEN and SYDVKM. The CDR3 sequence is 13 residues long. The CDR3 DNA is TGTGCCAGCGACAGGGCTGGGGCCAACGTCCTGACTTTC. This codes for CASDRAGANVLTF.

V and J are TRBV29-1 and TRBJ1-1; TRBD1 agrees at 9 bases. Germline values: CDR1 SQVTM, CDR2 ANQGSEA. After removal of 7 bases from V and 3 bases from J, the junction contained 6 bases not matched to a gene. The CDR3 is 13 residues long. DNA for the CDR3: TGCAGCGCCGGGGACAGGGTCGACACTGAAGCTTTCTTT. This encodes CSAGDRVDTEAFF.

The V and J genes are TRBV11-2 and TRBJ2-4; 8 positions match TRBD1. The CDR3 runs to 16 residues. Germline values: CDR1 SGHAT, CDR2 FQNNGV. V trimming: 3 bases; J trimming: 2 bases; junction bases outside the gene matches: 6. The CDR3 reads CASSLGTGGTKNIQYF. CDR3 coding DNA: TGTGCCAGCAGCTTGGGGACAGGTGGGACCAAAAACATTCAGTACTTC.

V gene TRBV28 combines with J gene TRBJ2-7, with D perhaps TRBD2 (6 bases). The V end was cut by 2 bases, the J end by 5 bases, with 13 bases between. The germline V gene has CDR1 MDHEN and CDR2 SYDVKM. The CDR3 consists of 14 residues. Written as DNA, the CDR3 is TGTGCCAGCAGTTTAGGGGGGAACTTGGACGAGCAGTACTTC. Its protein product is CASSLGGNLDEQYF. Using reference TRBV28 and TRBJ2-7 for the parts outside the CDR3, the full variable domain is DVKVTQSSRYLVKRTGEKVFLECVQDMDHENMFWYRQDPGLGLRLIYFSYDVKMKEKGDIPEGYSVSREKKERFSLILESASTNQTSMYLCASSLGGNLDEQYFGPGTRLTVT.

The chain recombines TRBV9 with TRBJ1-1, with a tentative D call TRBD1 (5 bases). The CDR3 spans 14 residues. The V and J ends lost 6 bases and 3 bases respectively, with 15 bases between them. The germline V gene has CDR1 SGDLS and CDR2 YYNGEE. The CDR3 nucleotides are TGTGCCAGCACCTCCGGCAGGGAAGACACTGAAGCTTTCTTT. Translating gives CASTSGREDTEAFF.

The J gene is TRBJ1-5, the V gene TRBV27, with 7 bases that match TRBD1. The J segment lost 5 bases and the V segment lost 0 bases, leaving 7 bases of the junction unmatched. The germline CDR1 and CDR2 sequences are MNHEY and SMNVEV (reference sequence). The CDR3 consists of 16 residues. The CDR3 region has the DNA TGTGCCAGCAGTTTATCGGCACAGGGGACGTATCAGCCCCAGCATTTT. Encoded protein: CASSLSAQGTYQPQHF.

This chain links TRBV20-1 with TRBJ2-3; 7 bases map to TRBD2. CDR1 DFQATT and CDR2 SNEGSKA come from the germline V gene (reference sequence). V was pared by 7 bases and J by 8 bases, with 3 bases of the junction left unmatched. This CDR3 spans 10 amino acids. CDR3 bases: TGCAGTGTTGGCGGGGGTACGCAGTATTTT. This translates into CSVGGGTQYF.

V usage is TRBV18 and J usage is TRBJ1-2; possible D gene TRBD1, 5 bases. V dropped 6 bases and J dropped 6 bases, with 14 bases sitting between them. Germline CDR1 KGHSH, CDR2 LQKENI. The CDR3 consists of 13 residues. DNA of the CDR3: TGTGCCAGCTCCCCAAGCAAAGGGGATGGCTACACCTTC. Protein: CASSPSKGDGYTF.

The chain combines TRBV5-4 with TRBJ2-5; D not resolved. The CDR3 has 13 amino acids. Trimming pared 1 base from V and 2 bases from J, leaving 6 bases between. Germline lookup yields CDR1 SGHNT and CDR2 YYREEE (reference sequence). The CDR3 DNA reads TGTGCCAGCAGCTTGCTAGAACAAGAGACCCAGTACTTC. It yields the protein CASSLLEQETQYF.

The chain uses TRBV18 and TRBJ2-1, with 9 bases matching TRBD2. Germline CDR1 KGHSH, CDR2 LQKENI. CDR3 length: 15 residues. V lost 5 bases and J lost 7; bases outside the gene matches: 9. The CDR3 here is CASSATFLAGNEQFF. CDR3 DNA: TGTGCCAGCTCAGCCACTTTTCTAGCGGGGAATGAGCAGTTCTTC. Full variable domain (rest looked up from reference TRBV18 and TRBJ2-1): NAGVMQNPRHLVRRRGQEARLRCSPMKGHSHVYWYRQLPEEGLKFMVYLQKENIIDESGMPKERFSAEFPKEGPSILRIQQVVRGDSAAYFCASSATFLAGNEQFFGPGTRLTVL.

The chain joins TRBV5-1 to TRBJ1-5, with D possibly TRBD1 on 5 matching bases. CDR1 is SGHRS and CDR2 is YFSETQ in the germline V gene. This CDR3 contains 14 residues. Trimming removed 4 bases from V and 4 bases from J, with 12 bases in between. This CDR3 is CASSPLGGNQPQHF. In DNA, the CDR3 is TGCGCCAGCAGCCCCCTCGGGGGTAATCAGCCCCAGCATTTT.

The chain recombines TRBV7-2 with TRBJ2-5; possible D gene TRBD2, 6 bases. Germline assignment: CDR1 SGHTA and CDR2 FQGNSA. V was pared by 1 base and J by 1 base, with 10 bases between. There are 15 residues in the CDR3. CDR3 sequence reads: CASSLEGGTQETQYF. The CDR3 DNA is TGTGCCAGCAGCTTAGAGGGCGGGACCCAAGAGACCCAGTACTTC. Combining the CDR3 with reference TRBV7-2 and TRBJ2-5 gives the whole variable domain GAGVSQSPSNKVTEKGKDVELRCDPISGHTALYWYRQSLGQGLEFLIYFQGNSAPDKSGLPSDRFSAERTGGSVSTLTIQRTQQEDSAVYLCASSLEGGTQETQYFGPGTRLLVL.

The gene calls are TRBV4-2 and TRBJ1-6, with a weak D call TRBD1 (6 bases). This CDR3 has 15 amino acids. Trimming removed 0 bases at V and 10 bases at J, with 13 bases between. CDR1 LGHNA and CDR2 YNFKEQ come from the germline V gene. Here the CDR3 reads CASSQDYRVDSPLHF. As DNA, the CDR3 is TGTGCCAGCAGCCAAGATTACAGGGTAGACTCACCCCTCCACTTT.

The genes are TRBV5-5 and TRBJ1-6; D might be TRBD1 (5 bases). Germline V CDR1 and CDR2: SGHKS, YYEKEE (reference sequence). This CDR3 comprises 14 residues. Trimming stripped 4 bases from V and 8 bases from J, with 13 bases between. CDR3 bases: TGTGCCAGCAGCCGCAGGGTTAGTGATTCACCCCTCCACTTT. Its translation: CASSRRVSDSPLHF.

DNA of the CDR3: TGTGCCAGCAGCTTAGACGCAGGTGGGGGCCTAGGTCAGTACGAGCAGTACTTC. Encoded protein: CASSLDAGGGLGQYEQYF. This chain links TRBV11-2 with TRBJ2-7, with a tentative D call TRBD1 (6 bases). Germline V gene lookup returns CDR1 SGHAT and CDR2 FQNNGV. This CDR3 has 18 amino acids. The V end lost 0 bases, the J end lost 4 bases, and 22 bases lay between the germline ends.

CDR3 DNA sequence: TGTGCCAGCAGCCTACAGGGATCGTCCTACGAGCAGTACTTC. Translating gives CASSLQGSSYEQYF. The chain uses TRBV7-9 and TRBJ2-7; perhaps TRBD1 as D (6 bases). CDR3 size: 14 residues. Germline CDR1 reads SEHNR; CDR2 reads FQNEAQ (reference sequence). Trimming removed 5 bases from V and 1 base from J, with 12 bases in between.

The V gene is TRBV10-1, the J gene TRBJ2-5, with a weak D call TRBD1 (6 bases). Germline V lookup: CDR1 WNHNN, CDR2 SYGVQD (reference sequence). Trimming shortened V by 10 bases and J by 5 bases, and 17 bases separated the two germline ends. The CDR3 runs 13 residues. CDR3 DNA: TGCGCCAATAAGGACAGTCCCAAGGAGACCCAGTACTTC. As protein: CANKDSPKETQYF.

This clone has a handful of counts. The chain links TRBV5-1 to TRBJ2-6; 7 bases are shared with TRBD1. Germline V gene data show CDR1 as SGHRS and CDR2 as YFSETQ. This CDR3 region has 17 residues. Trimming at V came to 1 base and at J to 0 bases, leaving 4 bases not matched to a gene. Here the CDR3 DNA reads TGCGCCAGCAGCTTGATGGGACAGAGCTCTGGGGCCAACGTCCTGACTTTC. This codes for CASSLMGQSSGANVLTF. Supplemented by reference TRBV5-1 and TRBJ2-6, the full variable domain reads KAGVTQTPRYLIKTRGQQVTLSCSPISGHRSVSWYQQTPGQGLQFLFEYFSETQRNKGNFPGRFSGRQFSNSRSEMNVSTLELGDSALYLCASSLMGQSSGANVLTFGAGSRLTVL.

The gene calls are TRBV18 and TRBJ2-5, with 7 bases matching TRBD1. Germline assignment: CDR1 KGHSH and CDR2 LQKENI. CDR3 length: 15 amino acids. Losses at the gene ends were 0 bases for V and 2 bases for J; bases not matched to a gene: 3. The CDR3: CASSPPGQLQETQYF. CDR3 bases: TGTGCCAGCTCACCACCGGGACAGCTGCAAGAGACCCAGTACTTC.

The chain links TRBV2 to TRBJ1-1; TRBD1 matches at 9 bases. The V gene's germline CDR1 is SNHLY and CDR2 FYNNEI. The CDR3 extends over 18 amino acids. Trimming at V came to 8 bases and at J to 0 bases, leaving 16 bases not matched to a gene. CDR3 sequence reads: CASPDLSGTGRMNTEAFF. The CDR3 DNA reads TGTGCCAGCCCTGACCTATCCGGGACAGGGCGGATGAACACTGAAGCTTTCTTT.

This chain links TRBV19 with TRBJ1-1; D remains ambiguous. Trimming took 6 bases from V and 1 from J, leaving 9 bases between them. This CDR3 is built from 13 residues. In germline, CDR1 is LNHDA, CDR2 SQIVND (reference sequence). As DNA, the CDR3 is TGTGCCAGTAGCGCAACTCGGAACACTGAAGCTTTCTTT. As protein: CASSATRNTEAFF.

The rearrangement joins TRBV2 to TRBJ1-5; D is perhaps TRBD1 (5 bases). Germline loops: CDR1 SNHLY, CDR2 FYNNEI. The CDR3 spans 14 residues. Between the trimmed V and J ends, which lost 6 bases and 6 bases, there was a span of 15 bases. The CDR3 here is CASRGGVDGQPQHF. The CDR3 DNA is TGTGCCAGCAGGGGAGGGGTAGACGGTCAGCCCCAGCATTTT.